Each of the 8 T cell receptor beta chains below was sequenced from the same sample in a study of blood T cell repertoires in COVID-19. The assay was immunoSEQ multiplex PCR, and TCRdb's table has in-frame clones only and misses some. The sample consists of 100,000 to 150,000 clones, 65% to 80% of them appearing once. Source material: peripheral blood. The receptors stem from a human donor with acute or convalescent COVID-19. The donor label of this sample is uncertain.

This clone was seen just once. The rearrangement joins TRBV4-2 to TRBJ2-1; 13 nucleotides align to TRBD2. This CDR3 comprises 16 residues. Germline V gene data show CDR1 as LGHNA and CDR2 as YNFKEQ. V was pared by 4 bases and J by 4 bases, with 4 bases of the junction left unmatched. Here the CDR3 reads CASSPGTSGDYNEQFF. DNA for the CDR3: TGTGCCAGCAGCCCCGGGACTAGCGGGGATTACAATGAGCAGTTCTTC.

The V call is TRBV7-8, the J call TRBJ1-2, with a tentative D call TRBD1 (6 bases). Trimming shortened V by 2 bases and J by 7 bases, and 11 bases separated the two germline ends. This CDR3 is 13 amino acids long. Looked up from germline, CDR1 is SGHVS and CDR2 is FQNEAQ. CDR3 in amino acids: CASSLFRGGGYTF. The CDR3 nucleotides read TGTGCCAGCAGCTTATTCAGGGGCGGTGGCTACACCTTC.

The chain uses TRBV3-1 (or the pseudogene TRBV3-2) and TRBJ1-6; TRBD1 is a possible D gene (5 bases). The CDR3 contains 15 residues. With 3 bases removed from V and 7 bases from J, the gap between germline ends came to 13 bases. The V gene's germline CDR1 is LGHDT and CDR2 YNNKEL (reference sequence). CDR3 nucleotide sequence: TGTGCCAGCAGCCACCGGGACTCCCGCAATTCACCCCTCCACTTT. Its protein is CASSHRDSRNSPLHF.

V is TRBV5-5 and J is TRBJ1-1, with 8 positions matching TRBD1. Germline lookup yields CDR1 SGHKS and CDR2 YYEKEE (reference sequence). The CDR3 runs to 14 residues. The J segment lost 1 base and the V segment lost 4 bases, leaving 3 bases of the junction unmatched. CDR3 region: CASSRGQGNTEAFF. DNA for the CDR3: TGTGCCAGCAGCCGAGGACAGGGGAACACTGAAGCTTTCTTT.

The CDR3 DNA reads TGTGCCATCAGTGAAGACAGGGGGAATTCCTACGAGCAGTACTTC. This encodes CAISEDRGNSYEQYF. The chain links TRBV10-3 to TRBJ2-7; 9 bases line up with TRBD1. Looked up from germline, CDR1 is ENHRY and CDR2 is SYGVKD. V trimming: 3 bases; J trimming: 1 base; junction bases outside the gene matches: 4. CDR3 size: 15 residues.

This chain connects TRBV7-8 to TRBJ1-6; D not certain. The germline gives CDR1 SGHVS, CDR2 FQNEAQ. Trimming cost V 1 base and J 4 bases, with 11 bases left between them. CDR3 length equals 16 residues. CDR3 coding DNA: TGTGCCAGCAGCTTAGTGTGGTGGCGGTATAATTCACCCCTCCACTTT. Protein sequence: CASSLVWWRYNSPLHF.

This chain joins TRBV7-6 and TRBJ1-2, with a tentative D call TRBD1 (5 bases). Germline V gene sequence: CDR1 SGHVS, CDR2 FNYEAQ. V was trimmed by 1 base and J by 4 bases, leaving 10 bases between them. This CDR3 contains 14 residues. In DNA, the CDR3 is TGTGCCAGCAGCTTAGGGACATTTGGCTATGGCTACACCTTC. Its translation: CASSLGTFGYGYTF.

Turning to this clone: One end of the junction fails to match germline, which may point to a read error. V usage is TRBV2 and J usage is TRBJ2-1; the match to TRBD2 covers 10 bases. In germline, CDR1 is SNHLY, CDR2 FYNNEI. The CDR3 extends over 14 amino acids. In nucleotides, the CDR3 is TGTGCCAGCAGTGGTCAAGGACTAGCGGCTCGGGGGGTCTTC. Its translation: CASSGQGLAARGVF.